This T cell receptor beta chain came from a study of cytomegalovirus exposure and HLA in healthy donors (dated by TCRdb to the late 2010s). Notes on the research overall: An earlier analysis of some 620 of the donors reported approximately 300 Gb of sequence data and roughly 120 million unique TCR beta sequences obtained from about 200 million T cells. An early release that covered about 640 HLA-typed donors contained about 300 gigabases of sequencing data and tens of millions of unique TCR sequences. Among the roughly 430 genotyped donors, under 90% belonged to the genetic ancestry cluster associated with self-reported Caucasian donors. The study aimed to test whether signatures of past pathogen exposure could be identified by cataloging public T cell receptors. Using immunosequencing, the study profiled T cell repertoires from around 680 subjects and related those repertoires to cytomegalovirus serostatus. Besides the first cohort of under 700 subjects, a separate validation cohort made up of over 95 different subjects was used. To predict cytomegalovirus infection status, the study combined high-throughput TCR immunosequencing, statistical association of individual TCRs with disease status, and machine learning. A later analysis re-analyzed previously published TCR beta repertoires from 666 donors and added high-resolution HLA genotyping to study TCR occurrence patterns. In the later analysis, no new phenotypic data were used to find candidate immune exposures; instead, reliance was placed on TCR beta sequences and their occurrence across donors. To decide whether each TCR beta V gene segment behaved as functional or pseudogenic, an earlier analysis of over 500 of the donors relied on high-throughput TCR beta sequencing. Alongside the repertoire data, information on donor age, sex, ethnicity and CMV serostatus was compiled. In a later genetic analysis, genome-wide SNP genotypes for about 55% of the roughly 700 donors were used, and that subset was treated as a discovery cohort. Every repertoire in the discovery cohort had been generated on one and the same sequencing platform. HLA typing included class I and class II loci at four-digit resolution. Typing coverage differed by locus: A, B, C, DRB1 and DQB1 were typed in about 620-640 donors, DQA1 in about 510, DPA1 in some 570, and DPB1 in just under 490. A handful of DR-DQ haplotypes were handled as single units for association and clustering because linkage in the cohort was strong. Among roughly 400 genotyped donors of the cohort, an average of 235,054 unique TCR beta nucleotide sequences were sequenced per donor, roughly 18% of them non-productive.

Ends trimmed: V by 6 bases, J by 2 bases; bases unmatched to a gene: 7. The CDR1 and CDR2 encoded by the germline V gene are KGHSH and LQKENI. The CDR3 holds 15 amino acids from the cysteine to the phenylalanine. Of the read, only the CDR3 DNA is kept; its 45 bases are in frame from base 1. The cohort was made up of about 670 healthy bone marrow donors. All cohort members were sampled while nominally healthy, although unrecorded immune exposures were likely present. The donor tested CMV seronegative, placing the donor among the 352 seronegative members of the cohort. Every donor gave a peripheral blood sample, and the peripheral blood mononuclear cells from that sample were used for TCR beta sequencing. Genomic DNA was extracted from the blood cell samples with the Qiagen DNeasy Blood Extraction Kit. Receptor amplification or capture employed the immunoSEQ multiplex PCR assay. The multiplex PCR relied on a mix of 60 forward primers for TCR Vbeta segments and 13 reverse primers for TCR Jbeta segments. A multiplex PCR assay on genomic DNA amplified the CDR3 region of rearranged TCR beta genes. The Illumina HiSeq System was used to sequence the amplified TCR beta libraries as 87-base-pair reads. The original methods were these. A later analysis tallied around 80 million unique TCR beta chains across the approximately 670 repertoires, and approximately 9.9 million of those chains were shared by two or more donors. To remove PCR and sequencing errors, raw reads were error-corrected and collapsed into unique sequences using a nearest-neighbor algorithm that merged closely related sequences. To assign V, D and J gene segments, CDR3 sequences were aligned to IMGT reference sequences. For a sequence to be retained, a match of at least six nucleotides was required to both a V gene segment and a J gene segment. Rearrangements were classified as productive when the CDR3 lacked stop codons and remained in frame with V and J, and all other rearrangements were classified as non-productive. CDR3 was defined according to IMGT convention as the region running from the second conserved V-encoded cysteine to the conserved J-encoded phenylalanine. Sequences without an unambiguous match to a single V gene segment were excluded from the earlier analysis of 500 to 700 of the donors. An earlier analysis of almost 600 of the donors classified V segments as functional when productive rearrangements were above 56.7% and as segregating when the standard deviation between donors was above 5%. A statistical classification framework was developed to diagnose cytomegalovirus status using the catalog of TCR beta chain sequences. In a later analysis, V and J genes were assigned by comparing TCR nucleotide sequences against IMGT/GENE-DB human TR gene sequences. A later analysis assigned CDR3 sequences and most-parsimonious VDJ recombination scenarios with the TCRdist pipeline. In a later analysis, each TCR beta chain was defined by its CDR3 amino acid sequence together with its V-gene family, and reads lacking a unique V-gene family were excluded. To address suspected cross-contamination and a sequencing artifact, a later analysis removed 550 to 750 highly shared, low-generation-probability nucleotide sequences. A later analysis calculated a clonal expansion index for each public chain from normalized within-repertoire ranks of inferred template counts. In a later analysis, generation probabilities were computed with a VDJ recombination model fitted to out-of-frame rearrangements, and the resulting probabilities were checked against IGoR. A later analysis scored TCR-TCR, TCR-HLA and TCR-CMV co-occurrence with hypergeometric tests, applying a repertoire-size bias correction to TCR pairs. In a later analysis, false discovery rates were estimated by permuting HLA or CMV assignments 20 times. In a later analysis, co-occurring TCRs were grouped using DBSCAN, with TCRdist sequence similarity added in when clustering inside HLA-allele-positive subsets. Repertoires with fewer than 30,000 or more than 120,000 public chains were left out of co-occurrence clustering, as were roughly five repertoires with anomalous nucleotide sharing. TCRdb provides this immuneACCESS table in a form limited to in-frame rearrangements. Some clones are lacking; in checked studies, under half of them reflect an unresolved V gene, and why the rest are absent is not known. V, J and clone size are taken as reported in that table, and D and trimming were inferred from the DNA itself. Recorded for this sample are hundreds of thousands of clones; around 89% of them occurred a single time. Approximately 1% of the sample comes from the top ten.

Here is what the overall study found, with its caveats: In a later analysis, HLA-associated TCR beta chains were found to be more clonally expanded and to have lower generation probabilities than equally common non-associated chains. Over 15 rarely observed V segments, including chromosome 9 orphons, were excluded from the earlier analysis of just under 600 of the donors because counts were too low. In this cohort, only TCR beta chains were sequenced, and detectable features were limited by the absence of alpha or paired-chain data. Most CMV-associated TCR beta chains appeared to be HLA-restricted in a later analysis, and the HLA associations seemed to be driven largely by CMV exposure. Strong co-occurrence of HLA alleles, especially DR and DQ, made assigning TCR associations to individual alleles difficult. A further reported finding was that TCR beta sequences accurately predicted the HLA-A and HLA-B alleles for most subjects in the first cohort. The presence/absence analyses assumed that sequencing depth was roughly uniform across donors, and that assumption may not be true. Immune exposure information for the cohort was limited to CMV serostatus. Because some donors lacked HLA typing at each locus, the association tests relied only on the typed subset. The 87-base-pair reads could not distinguish some IMGT-functional V segments, including TRBV6-2 and TRBV6-3, so those segments were excluded. Correlated functional status among segregating V segments might be attributable to linkage disequilibrium, but an unknown experimental factor could not be ruled out. Cytomegalovirus status was reported to be diagnosed by the classifier with high specificity and sensitivity in both the original and validation cohorts. Most TCR sequences were seen in very few donors, while some public TCRs were found in many individuals. A later analysis associated 17,000 or so TCR beta sequences with specific HLA alleles at a false discovery rate of 0.05. According to a later analysis, TCR association rates differed among HLA loci, with DRB1 alleles showing the most associated TCRs and HLA-C alleles showing the fewest. In a later genetic analysis, fewer N-insertions in productive TCRs were reported among donors in an Asian-associated ancestry cluster than the 666-donor mean. The authors suggested that the approach could potentially be extended to other disease states and immunological phenotypes. In a later genetic analysis, a missense DCLRE1C variant was associated with V-gene and J-gene trimming of TCR beta chains, and the association was replicated in an independent cohort. Three of the identified cytomegalovirus-associated TCR beta chains were confirmed in vitro to be specific for cytomegalovirus antigens. In a later analysis, several top co-occurrence clusters were reported to appear linked to parvovirus B19, influenza, CMV and Epstein-Barr virus. A total of 164 TCR beta chains were listed by the study as associated with cytomegalovirus. An earlier analysis of some 590 of the donors showed that most TCR beta V segments appeared in productive rearrangements either about 87% or about 30% of the time, which broadly matched IMGT annotations. A group of highly shared sequence variants was considered likely to be a technical artifact of the sequencing pipeline.

This clone was detected a few times. Its cognate antigen has yet to be identified. No base quality information exists; no much larger clone differs at one position. Here the chain combines TRBV18 and TRBJ1-2; 9 bases in the junction line up with TRBD1. This TCR derives from a woman between 18 and 29 years old in good health and CMV-seronegative. The source material was PBMCs. The encoded CDR3 is CASSPQTGGNYGYTF. The DNA is TGTGCCAGCTCTCCCCAGACAGGGGGGAACTATGGCTACACCTTC.